Shown below are 22 T cell receptor beta chains from a single sample sequenced in a study of breast tumors, draining lymph nodes, adjacent tissues. The lymph nodes were axillary draining lymph nodes from breast cancer patients. Using its own MiXCR run on the multiplex PCR reads, TCRdb lists one record per CDR3 protein. There are 200,000 to 300,000 distinct CDR3 sequences in the sample; about 30% occur only once, and roughly 1.1% lies in the top ten. Source material: axillary lymph node tissue. These receptors were taken from a female donor with breast cancer. Some clones in this sample may be carry-over from other donors' samples.

As concerns this clonotype: Possible read error: a much larger clone is one base away. The chain employs TRBV5-8 and TRBJ2-6, with TRBD2 matching over 7 bases. This CDR3 is 18 amino acids long. Germline CDR1 is SGHTS and CDR2 is YDEGEE. The V gene end was trimmed by 5 bases and the J gene end by 4 bases; junction bases not matched to a gene: 15. The CDR3 nucleotides are TGTGCCAGCAGTGCGGCGCCTAGCGGAGCTTCAGGGGCCAACGTCCTGACTTTC. Encoded protein: CASSAAPSGASGANVLTF.

Comment on this clonotype: A much larger clone differs by one base, so this may be a read error. The rearrangement joins TRBV5-4 to TRBJ2-2; D perhaps matches TRBD2 (7 bases). The germline V gene encodes CDR1 SGHNT and CDR2 YYREEE (reference sequence). V lost 2 bases and J lost 0, with 11 bases in between. The CDR3 has 16 residues. CDR3 DNA sequence: TGTGCCAGCAGCTTCGGGGGGCCGGCGAACACCGGGGAGCTGTTTTTT. Translation gives CASSFGGPANTGELFF.

Many counts were recorded for this clonotype. V and J are TRBV6-6 and TRBJ2-7, with TRBD2 matching over 11 bases. V gave up 0 bases and J gave up 4 bases; unmatched junction bases: 2. The CDR3 has 15 residues. Germline lookup yields CDR1 MNHNY and CDR2 SVGAGI (reference sequence). The CDR3 reads CASSYSLAGAYEQYF. CDR3 bases: TGTGCCAGCAGTTACTCACTAGCGGGAGCGTACGAGCAGTACTTC.

This clonotype was found many times. The chain combines TRBV14 with TRBJ2-7, with 8 bases matching TRBD1. The CDR3 totals 13 residues. Germline loops: CDR1 SGHDN, CDR2 FVKESK. The J segment lost 12 bases and the V segment lost 1 base, leaving 8 bases of the junction unmatched. DNA of the CDR3: TGTGCCAGCAGCCAAGTTAACAGGGGGAATCTGTACTTC. This translates into CASSQVNRGNLYF.

The V call is TRBV5-1, the J call TRBJ1-5; maybe TRBD1 (5 bases). CDR3 length: 16 residues. Between the trimmed V and J ends, which lost 0 bases and 4 bases, there was a span of 14 bases. Germline loops: CDR1 SGHRS, CDR2 YFSETQ. The CDR3 DNA follows: TGCGCCAGCAGCTTGGAGTTTGCAGGGAATAATCAGCCCCAGCATTTT. Protein: CASSLEFAGNNQPQHF.

This clonotype was picked up many times. The CDR3 loop reads CATQPTPGTQYF. For the CDR3, the DNA is TGTGCCACCCAACCTACCCCAGGGACCCAGTACTTC. The chain couples TRBV10-3 to TRBJ2-5, with no clear D. The CDR3 consists of 12 residues. V gave up 10 bases and J gave up 7 bases, with 16 bases separating them. Germline-derived CDR1 and CDR2 are ENHRY and SYGVKD.

This clonotype was detected many times. The chain recombines TRBV5-1 with TRBJ1-2; the D is unclear. Per the germline V gene, CDR1 is SGHRS and CDR2 is YFSETQ. The CDR3 is made up of 12 amino acids. Trimming stripped 4 bases from V and 2 bases from J, with 6 bases between. The CDR3 here is CASSPENYGYTF. The CDR3 bases are TGCGCCAGCAGCCCTGAAAACTATGGCTACACCTTC.

This clonotype was seen many times. V usage is TRBV7-6 and J usage is TRBJ2-1; D is uncertain. This CDR3 region has 13 residues. Trimming stripped 7 bases from V and 0 bases from J, with 7 bases between. CDR1 SGHVS and CDR2 FNYEAQ come from the germline V gene. The CDR3 sequence: CASTQSSYNEQFF. For the CDR3, the DNA is TGTGCCAGCACGCAGAGCTCCTACAATGAGCAGTTCTTC.

The chain recombines TRBV29-1 with TRBJ1-2, with TRBD1 identical over 10 bases. CDR1 is SQVTM and CDR2 is ANQGSEA in the germline V gene. Trimming cost V 6 bases and J 2 bases; bases outside gene matches: 3. This CDR3 contains 13 residues. The CDR3 DNA follows: TGCAGCGTCGAGACAGGGGGCAACTATGGCTACACCTTC. It codes for CSVETGGNYGYTF. The whole variable domain, remainder taken from reference TRBV29-1 and TRBJ1-2, is SAVISQKPSRDICQRGTSLTIQCQVDSQVTMMFWYRQQPGQSLTLIATANQGSEATYESGFVIDKFPISRPNLTFSTLTVSNMSPEDSSIYLCSVETGGNYGYTFGSGTRLTVV.

In the case of this clonotype: A much more abundant neighbour one base away suggests this may be a read error. V is TRBV12-3 or TRBV12-4 and J is TRBJ2-2; D gene uncertain. CDR3 length equals 15 residues. The germline V and J ends were trimmed by 3 bases and 0 bases, with 8 bases remaining between them. CDR3 nucleotide sequence: TGTGCCAGCAGTTTCGCGGTCTCGAACACCGGGGAGCTGTTTTTT. It translates to CASSFAVSNTGELFF.

Comment on this clonotype: One end of the junction fails to match germline, which may point to a read error. V usage is TRBV2 and J usage is TRBJ2-3; maybe TRBD2 (5 bases). The CDR3 contains 14 residues. Germline values: CDR1 SNHLY, CDR2 FYNNEI. CDR3: CASKYGKASDAQYF. DNA of the CDR3: TGTGCCAGCAAATACGGGAAAGCTTCAGATGCGCAGTACTTT.

Worth noting for this clonotype: This clone may be a read error of a much larger clone one base away. The genes are TRBV20-1 and TRBJ2-2, with TRBD2 identical over 10 bases. Germline trimming cut 3 bases from V and 4 bases from J; bases unmatched to any gene: 14. The CDR3 contains 18 residues. The germline V gene has CDR1 DFQATT and CDR2 SNEGSKA (reference sequence). The CDR3 spells CSASAITSGTAGTGELFF. The CDR3 DNA sequence: TGCAGTGCTAGCGCGATCACTAGCGGGACGGCCGGCACCGGGGAGCTGTTTTTT.

This clonotype was counted at least ten times. CDR3 DNA sequence: TGCAGTGCTAGACCGGGACTCTCTTTCGATGAGCAGTTCTTC. This translates into CSARPGLSFDEQFF. This chain uses TRBV20-1 with TRBJ2-1; TRBD2 is a possible D gene (6 bases). The CDR3 is 14 residues long. Trimming removed 2 bases at V and 8 bases at J, with 16 bases between. Germline V gene lookup returns CDR1 DFQATT and CDR2 SNEGSKA (reference sequence).

As for this clonotype: This could be a read error, since a much larger clone is one nucleotide away. This chain connects TRBV20-1 to TRBJ2-7, with D maybe TRBD2 (6 bases). The V end was cut by 5 bases, the J end by 1 base, with 24 bases between. Germline CDR1 is DFQATT and CDR2 is SNEGSKA (reference sequence). The CDR3 extends over 17 amino acids. CDR3 DNA: TGCAGTGCTGTACTTATCCCGTGGGGGACTTTGTCCTACGAGCAGTACTTC. This encodes CSAVLIPWGTLSYEQYF.

This clonotype was counted between two and nine times. The chain combines TRBV25-1 with TRBJ1-1; 7 nucleotides match TRBD1. This CDR3 region has 14 residues. Germline values: CDR1 MGHDK, CDR2 SYGVNS. The junction had 4 bases not matched to a gene; V was cut back by 5 bases and J by 1 base. The DNA of the CDR3 is TGTGCCAGCAGTCCCCGGACAGGGAACACTGAAGCTTTCTTT. Its translation is CASSPRTGNTEAFF.

In its sample, this clonotype was seen many times. J is TRBJ2-1 and V is TRBV20-1; D possibly corresponds to TRBD2 (5 bases). The V gene's germline CDR1 is DFQATT and CDR2 SNEGSKA (reference sequence). The CDR3 consists of 11 residues. As DNA, the CDR3 is TGCAGAGGATCGGGGTACAATGAGCAGTTCTTC. Encoded protein: CRGSGYNEQFF.

In this sample, this clonotype turned up a few times. The chain links TRBV3-1 to TRBJ2-1; 8 bases are shared with TRBD2. The CDR3 has 15 residues. Per the germline V gene, CDR1 is LGHDT and CDR2 is YNNKEL (reference sequence). With V trimmed by 5 bases and J by 9 bases, 12 bases remained unmatched. The CDR3 nucleotides read TGTGCCAGCAGCTTCGGCTGGAGCGGGAGAAGTGAGCAGTTCTTC. Translation: CASSFGWSGRSEQFF.

Worth noting for this clonotype: Here the CDR3 omits its conserved ending phenylalanine or tryptophan, so a read error is the likely source. The J gene is TRBJ1-1, the V gene TRBV20-1; a possible D gene is TRBD1 (5 bases). CDR1 is DFQATT and CDR2 is SNEGSKA in the germline V gene (reference sequence). This CDR3 has 11 amino acids. CDR3 protein: CSARSDTEAFI. Written as DNA, the CDR3 is TGCAGTGCTAGATCGGACACCGAAGCTTTCATT.

The V gene is TRBV20-1, the J gene TRBJ1-1; D perhaps matches TRBD1 (5 bases). Germline CDR1 DFQATT, CDR2 SNEGSKA (reference sequence). Trimming removed 6 bases at V and 5 bases at J, with 16 bases between. This CDR3 has 13 residues. CDR3 bases: TGCAGTGCCCCCTTGGGGGGGAGAACTGAAGCTTTCTTT. Its protein product is CSAPLGGRTEAFF.

This clonotype was seen repeatedly, ten times or more. This rearrangement joins TRBV20-1 to TRBJ2-5, with TRBD1 as a possible D gene (6 bases). There are 13 residues in the CDR3. Germline values: CDR1 DFQATT, CDR2 SNEGSKA (reference sequence). V shed 3 bases and J shed 4 bases, with 12 bases lying between them. The CDR3 DNA is TGCAGTGCTAGCCGGACAGTACGAGAGACCCAGTACTTC. It encodes CSASRTVRETQYF.

This clonotype was counted ten times or more. V is TRBV5-1 and J is TRBJ2-1, with 12 bases fitting TRBD1. CDR1 is SGHRS, CDR2 YFSETQ, per germline. Germline trimming cut 2 bases from V and 6 bases from J; bases unmatched to any gene: 3. The CDR3 has 15 residues. The CDR3 is CASSFGTGGINEQFF. CDR3 bases: TGCGCCAGCAGCTTCGGGACAGGGGGCATCAATGAGCAGTTCTTC. Complete variable domain (other parts from reference TRBV5-1 and TRBJ2-1): KAGVTQTPRYLIKTRGQQVTLSCSPISGHRSVSWYQQTPGQGLQFLFEYFSETQRNKGNFPGRFSGRQFSNSRSEMNVSTLELGDSALYLCASSFGTGGINEQFFGPGTRLTVL.

This clonotype was picked up many times. The rearrangement links TRBV24-1 to TRBJ1-2, with a weak D call TRBD1 (5 bases). The CDR3 sequence is 12 residues long. Between the trimmed V and J ends, which lost 4 bases and 7 bases, there was a span of 9 bases. Germline loops: CDR1 KGHDR, CDR2 SFDVKD. As DNA, the CDR3 is TGTGCCACCAGTGAGAGGGGAATTGGCTACACCTTC. As protein: CATSERGIGYTF.